What follows are 26 T cell receptor beta chains derived from one specimen sequenced in a study of T cell repertoires in cytomegalovirus infection. TCRdb redid the calling of the reads with MiXCR, one entry per CDR3 protein. This sample yields hundreds of thousands of distinct CDR3 sequences, of which 35% to 40% are seen a single time; 2.8% belongs to the top ten. The sequencing input was PBMCs. The receptors originated from a human donor in good health (CMV status not recorded). Some clones in this sample may be carry-over from other donors' samples.

The CDR3 protein is CASSLGSGTASTDTQYF. For the CDR3, the DNA is TGTGCCAGCAGCTTAGGTAGCGGGACAGCTAGCACAGATACGCAGTATTTT. V usage is TRBV11-2 and J usage is TRBJ2-3; D perhaps matches TRBD2 (8 bases). Germline V CDR1 and CDR2: SGHAT, FQNNGV. The germline V and J ends were trimmed by 1 base and 0 bases, with 14 bases remaining between them. The CDR3 is made up of 17 amino acids.

This rearrangement joins TRBV7-2 to TRBJ2-7, with D perhaps given as TRBD1 or TRBD2 (6 bases each). The CDR3 loop spans 13 amino acids. V lost 5 bases to trimming and J lost 4 bases, with 12 bases between them. Germline CDR1 is SGHTA and CDR2 is FQGNSA. This chain's CDR3 is CASSHRGQYEQYF. The CDR3 coding sequence is TGTGCCAGCAGCCACCGGGGGCAGTACGAGCAGTACTTC.

This clonotype was seen only once. CDR3 bases: TGTGCCACCCCGAAGGGATTAGCGGGGGGCGGGAAGTCAAATGAGCAGTTCTTC. The encoded protein is CATPKGLAGGGKSNEQFF. The gene calls are TRBV2 and TRBJ2-1; the match to TRBD2 covers 10 bases. The CDR3 totals 18 residues. Trimming at V came to 10 bases and at J to 7 bases, leaving 22 bases not matched to a gene. Germline lookup yields CDR1 SNHLY and CDR2 FYNNEI.

The chain joins TRBV7-6 to TRBJ1-4, with D possibly matching TRBD1 (5 bases). The CDR3 is 14 amino acids. The germline CDR1 and CDR2 sequences are SGHVS and FNYEAQ. Trimming took off 5 bases at V and 7 bases at J, with 14 bases between the two ends. The chain's CDR3 is CASSQDGGSEKLFF. CDR3 coding DNA: TGTGCCAGCAGCCAGGACGGGGGGAGTGAAAAACTGTTTTTT.

The genes are TRBV30 and TRBJ1-1; the D gene is possibly TRBD1 (5 bases). Per the germline V gene, CDR1 is GTSNPN and CDR2 is SVGIG (reference sequence). V lost 0 bases to trimming and J lost 1 base, with 9 bases between them. The CDR3 totals 14 residues. The CDR3: CAWSVHGGNTEAFF. CDR3 DNA sequence: TGTGCCTGGAGTGTACATGGGGGGAACACTGAAGCTTTCTTT.

This clonotype was recorded at least ten times. This chain connects TRBV30 to TRBJ1-5; TRBD1 matches 8 bases. This CDR3 comprises 12 residues. With V trimmed by 2 bases and J by 11 bases, 5 bases remained unmatched. From germline, CDR1 is GTSNPN and CDR2 SVGIG (reference sequence). The CDR3 is CAWSPRQGTQHF. In nucleotides, the CDR3 is TGTGCCTGGAGTCCTAGACAGGGGACCCAGCATTTT.

This clonotype has only a few counts. The CDR3 coding sequence is TGCAGTGCTAGGCTAGCGGGGGCGAACCAAGAGACCCAGTACTTC. Its translation is CSARLAGANQETQYF. The chain uses TRBV20-1 and TRBJ2-5, with 10 bases identical to TRBD2. The CDR3 is 15 amino acids. The J segment lost 0 bases and the V segment lost 3 bases, leaving 4 bases of the junction unmatched. Germline V gives CDR1 DFQATT, CDR2 SNEGSKA (reference sequence).

The sample holds a few counts of this clonotype. The V gene is TRBV6-6, the J gene TRBJ1-5, with D maybe TRBD1 (6 bases). The CDR3 consists of 17 residues. In germline, CDR1 is MNHNY, CDR2 SVGAGI (reference sequence). Between the trimmed V and J ends, which lost 0 bases and 1 base, there was a span of 13 bases. CDR3 bases: TGTGCCAGCAGTTACTCCTCGGGGGGCAAGAGCAATCAGCCCCAGCATTTT. Protein: CASSYSSGGKSNQPQHF.

This clonotype was seen many times. The chain links TRBV4-1 to TRBJ2-3; TRBD1 agrees at 7 bases. This CDR3 has 15 amino acids. V lost 2 bases to trimming and J lost 2 bases; unmatched junction nucleotides: 4. Germline assignment: CDR1 MGHRA and CDR2 YSYEKL. The DNA of the CDR3 is TGCGCCAGCAGCCAACCACAGGGGACCACAGATACGCAGTATTTT. Translating gives CASSQPQGTTDTQYF.

This clonotype was detected only a few times. V and J are TRBV7-6 and TRBJ1-5; a weak D match, TRBD1 (5 bases). The germline V and J ends were trimmed by 3 bases and 5 bases, with 11 bases remaining between them. The CDR3 length is 14 residues. CDR1 is SGHVS and CDR2 is FNYEAQ in the germline V gene. The CDR3 is CASSFDSDYQPQHF. In nucleotides, the CDR3 is TGTGCCAGCAGCTTCGACAGTGATTATCAGCCCCAGCATTTT.

The chain has TRBV5-6 and TRBJ2-5; D is possibly TRBD2 (5 bases). The CDR3 contains 14 residues. Trimming stripped 0 bases from V and 3 bases from J, with 9 bases between. The germline V gene has CDR1 SGHDT and CDR2 YYEEEE. CDR3 nucleotide sequence: TGTGCCAGCAGCTTGGGGACTGCCGAAGAGACCCAGTACTTC. Amino acids: CASSLGTAEETQYF.

This clonotype was seen a handful of times. The CDR3 is CASSSRGRLNTEAFF. Here the CDR3 DNA reads TGTGCCAGTAGTAGCCGGGGACGTCTGAACACTGAAGCTTTCTTT. The V call is TRBV19, the J call TRBJ1-1, with D perhaps TRBD1 (5 bases). Germline V gene data show CDR1 as LNHDA and CDR2 as SQIVND (reference sequence). V lost 4 bases to trimming and J lost 0 bases, with 12 bases between them. The CDR3 length is 15 residues.

This clonotype was observed a few times. The gene calls are TRBV5-4 and TRBJ2-7; no firm D call. Germline values: CDR1 SGHNT, CDR2 YYREEE (reference sequence). The V and J ends lost 0 bases and 3 bases respectively, with 10 bases between them. This CDR3 has 14 residues. CDR3 bases: TGTGCCAGCAGCTTGGGACTCTCTGTCTACGAGCAGTACTTC. Translating gives CASSLGLSVYEQYF. Variable domain in full (rest from reference TRBV5-4 and TRBJ2-7): ETGVTQSPTHLIKTRGQQVTLRCSSQSGHNTVSWYQQALGQGPQFIFQYYREEENGRGNFPPRFSGLQFPNYSSELNVNALELDDSALYLCASSLGLSVYEQYFGPGTRLTVT.

The table lists this clonotype with a few counts. The J gene is TRBJ1-6, the V gene TRBV10-3; D gene unclear. The CDR3 sequence is 14 residues long. CDR1 and CDR2 from the germline V gene are ENHRY and SYGVKD. V lost 7 bases to trimming and J lost 6 bases, with 13 bases between them. CDR3 sequence reads: CAIKTDAFNSPLHF. The DNA of the CDR3 is TGTGCCATCAAAACCGATGCTTTTAATTCACCCCTCCACTTT.

The rearrangement links TRBV28 to TRBJ1-2; tentative D call: TRBD1 (6 bases). The CDR3 sequence is 15 residues long. CDR1 is MDHEN, CDR2 SYDVKM, per germline. The V gene lost 2 bases and the J gene lost 3 bases, with 13 bases spanning the gap. The CDR3 DNA sequence: TGTGCCAGCAGTTTAAGGGACACTCTATACTATGGCTACACCTTC. Its protein is CASSLRDTLYYGYTF.

This chain joins TRBV11-3 and TRBJ2-1; 8 bases map to TRBD2. Germline-derived CDR1 and CDR2 are SGHNT and YENEEA. CDR3 length: 15 amino acids. Trimming took 5 bases from V and 6 from J; bases not matched to a gene: 9. CDR3 loop: CASSPNSGLVNEQFF. CDR3 bases: TGTGCCAGCAGCCCGAACTCGGGACTAGTCAATGAGCAGTTCTTC.

This clonotype came up once. V and J are TRBV20-1 and TRBJ2-3; 13 bases fit TRBD2. J gave up 6 bases and V 0 bases, and 12 bases lay outside the gene matches. The V gene's germline CDR1 is DFQATT and CDR2 SNEGSKA (reference sequence). The CDR3 covers 18 residues. CDR3 DNA: TGCAGTGCTAGAGATCGTTCCAGGACTAGCGGGAGCCATGATACGCAGTATTTT. It codes for CSARDRSRTSGSHDTQYF.

On this clonotype: This clone may be a read error of a much larger clone one base away. V gene TRBV7-2 combines with J gene TRBJ1-4; D ambiguous. This CDR3 region has 14 residues. Germline V gene sequence: CDR1 SGHTA, CDR2 FQGNSA. The CDR3 region is CASSSSPIDEKMFF. Written as DNA, the CDR3 is TGTGCCAGCAGCTCCTCCCCGATAGATGAAAAAATGTTTTTT.

Many counts were recorded for this clonotype. The chain is built from TRBV19 and TRBJ1-2; maybe TRBD1 (5 bases). The CDR3 runs to 14 residues. CDR1 and CDR2 (germline): LNHDA, SQIVND (reference sequence). V was cut by 6 bases and J by 8 bases, with 19 bases left in between. For the CDR3, the DNA is TGTGCCAGTAGCACACCGGGACTATTCTGGGGCTACACCTTC. Translated: CASSTPGLFWGYTF.

The CDR3 sequence is CASSLRLAGGVEQFF. CDR3 coding DNA: TGTGCCAGCAGCTTGCGGCTAGCGGGAGGAGTTGAGCAGTTCTTC. The gene calls are TRBV7-8 and TRBJ2-1; 11 bases are a match to TRBD2. The CDR3 consists of 15 residues. Losses at the gene ends were 3 bases for V and 9 bases for J; bases not matched to a gene: 7. Germline values: CDR1 SGHVS, CDR2 FQNEAQ.

The chain is built from TRBV6-6 and TRBJ1-2, with D uncertain. The CDR3 has 16 residues. Looked up from germline, CDR1 is MNHNY and CDR2 is SVGAGI (reference sequence). The ends were cut back, 0 bases at V and 0 bases at J, with 11 bases in the middle. CDR3 in DNA: TGTGCCAGCAGTTACTCGCAAGGGTCCCCTAACTATGGCTACACCTTC. This sequence encodes CASSYSQGSPNYGYTF.

This clonotype turned up a few times. Here the CDR3 reads CASSPPPRGANEQFF. The CDR3 DNA is TGTGCCAGCAGCCCTCCCCCCCGGGGGGCTAATGAGCAGTTCTTC. This chain joins TRBV7-3 and TRBJ2-1, with D possibly being TRBD2 (7 bases). Germline loops: CDR1 SGHTA, CDR2 FQGTGA. The V end lost 5 bases, the J end lost 7 bases, and 18 bases lay between the germline ends. The CDR3 extends over 15 amino acids. The full variable domain, completed using reference TRBV7-3 and TRBJ2-1, is GAGVSQTPSNKVTEKGKYVELRCDPISGHTALYWYRQSLGQGPEFLIYFQGTGAADDSGLPNDRFFAVRPEGSVSTLKIQRTERGDSAVYLCASSPPPRGANEQFFGPGTRLTVL.

The chain's CDR3 is CASMVPWTANSPLHF. CDR3 DNA sequence: TGTGCCAGCATGGTACCCTGGACAGCTAATTCACCCCTCCACTTT. The chain uses TRBV28 and TRBJ1-6, with D possibly TRBD1 on 6 matching bases. Trimming left V 7 bases short and J 6 bases short, with 16 bases between. Germline CDR1 MDHEN, CDR2 SYDVKM. The CDR3 has 15 amino acids.

This clonotype was picked up a small number of times. This chain links TRBV6-6 with TRBJ1-4, with D possibly TRBD1 on 5 matching bases. The CDR3 is made up of 13 amino acids. Trimming pared 6 bases from V and 6 bases from J, leaving 11 bases between. Germline V lookup: CDR1 MNHNY, CDR2 SVGAGI (reference sequence). This CDR3 reads CASRPSRDEKLFF. The CDR3 region has the DNA TGTGCCAGCAGACCATCCAGGGATGAAAAACTGTTTTTT.

The sample holds one count of this clonotype. This chain connects TRBV2 to TRBJ2-1; a possible D gene is TRBD1 (5 bases). The V gene's germline CDR1 is SNHLY and CDR2 FYNNEI. The CDR3 covers 15 residues. The V gene lost 4 bases and the J gene lost 9 bases, with 19 bases spanning the gap. CDR3 nucleotide sequence: TGTGCCAGCAGTGTGGCAGGGATTGCCCAAGGTGAGCAGTTCTTC. Translation gives CASSVAGIAQGEQFF.

This clonotype was counted a few times. V is TRBV12-3 or TRBV12-4 and J is TRBJ1-2; no clear D gene. The ends were cut back, 3 bases at V and 1 base at J, with 12 bases in the middle. The CDR3 is 15 amino acids. The CDR3 loop is CASSLGQTFNYGYTF. In DNA form, the CDR3 reads TGTGCCAGCAGTTTGGGTCAGACCTTTAACTATGGCTACACCTTC.